This T cell receptor (beta chain) was recovered during a study of blood T cell dynamics during melanoma immunotherapy. Looking at the study overall: Standard first-line treatment here was pembrolizumab or nivolumab plus ipilimumab in metastatic melanoma.

Time point given: pre-treatment baseline. Blood was drawn before treatment and at week 3 after checkpoint blockade. At 12 weeks after first infusion, RECIST 1.1 defined response for most patients. Here immunoSEQ multiplex PCR was the method, and the copy in TCRdb shows in-frame clones only, minus some. The table lists 3,500 to 5,000 clones, approximately 96% of them singletons. Germline lookup yields CDR1 LGHNA and CDR2 YNFKEQ. The CDR3 has 17 amino acids. V lost 4 bases and J lost 2; bases outside the gene matches: 8. Here the sequenced sample was effector memory CD8+ T cells from blood, taken from a patient treated with checkpoint blockade. The source of this sequence is a human donor with melanoma. The chain employs TRBV4-2 and TRBJ2-1; the match to TRBD2 covers 10 bases. The CDR3: CASSPPGTSGTYNEQFF. The CDR3, as DNA: TGTGCCAGCAGCCCCCCCGGCACTAGCGGGACCTACAATGAGCAGTTCTTC.